One and the same sample provided the 17 T cell receptor beta chains below, sequenced in a study of T-cell memory formation after mild COVID-19. One entry per CDR3 protein results from TCRdb running MiXCR on the 5' RACE reads. Here the sample spans fewer than 550,000 distinct CDR3 sequences, around 19% being singletons. Sequenced input: PBMCs or a T cell subset sorted from them (not recorded which). These receptors were obtained from an adult woman who had mild COVID-19 (a few samples of this study predate the infection). Cell type and time point are not known.

In its sample, this clonotype was seen a few times. This chain links TRBV7-2 with TRBJ2-1; no clear D. CDR1 is SGHTA, CDR2 FQGNSA, per germline. Trimming took 5 bases from V and 10 from J, leaving 12 bases between them. CDR3 size: 12 residues. The CDR3: CASSPPSVEQFF. The CDR3 DNA is TGTGCCAGCAGCCCCCCCAGCGTAGAGCAGTTCTTC.

This clonotype was found a few times. V gene TRBV7-2 combines with J gene TRBJ1-1; 10 positions agree with TRBD1. The V segment lost 5 bases and the J segment 1 base; nucleotides outside the gene matches: 4. CDR1 and CDR2 (germline): SGHTA, FQGNSA. This CDR3 is 15 amino acids long. The CDR3 protein is CASSRQGAKNTEAFF. CDR3 nucleotides: TGTGCCAGCAGCCGACAGGGGGCCAAGAACACTGAAGCTTTCTTT.

The V gene is TRBV4-1, the J gene TRBJ1-2; the D is unclear. The CDR3 has 16 residues. Trimming stripped 0 bases from V and 4 bases from J, with 15 bases between. Germline CDR1 is MGHRA and CDR2 is YSYEKL. CDR3 sequence: CASSQDYFTAVYGYTF. The DNA of the CDR3 is TGCGCCAGCAGCCAAGATTACTTCACAGCGGTCTATGGCTACACCTTC.

This clonotype was counted between two and nine times. The J gene is TRBJ1-1, the V gene TRBV2, with a tentative D call TRBD1 (5 bases). The CDR3 is made up of 14 amino acids. Trimming took 6 bases from V and 3 from J, leaving 14 bases between them. Germline V gene data show CDR1 as SNHLY and CDR2 as FYNNEI. The CDR3 nucleotides read TGTGCCAGCAGGGGTATGAGGGGTCACACTGAAGCTTTCTTT. The encoded protein is CASRGMRGHTEAFF.

This clonotype was detected only a few times. This sequence joins TRBV20-1 and TRBJ2-4; 11 nucleotides agree with TRBD2. Germline CDR1 is DFQATT and CDR2 is SNEGSKA (reference sequence). The CDR3 extends over 19 amino acids. V lost 0 bases and J lost 0; bases outside the gene matches: 10. In nucleotides, the CDR3 is TGCAGTGCTAGAGATCCCCTAGCGGGAGGACTATTAGCCAAAAACATTCAGTACTTC. Translated: CSARDPLAGGLLAKNIQYF.

V gene TRBV11-2 combines with J gene TRBJ2-2; 7 nucleotides line up with TRBD1. V dropped 5 bases and J dropped 4; count of bases not matched to a gene: 7. Per germline, CDR1 SGHAT and CDR2 FQNNGV. This CDR3 is 15 amino acids long. The CDR3: CASSIRQGPTGELFF. The CDR3 DNA sequence: TGTGCCAGCAGCATCAGACAGGGACCCACCGGGGAGCTGTTTTTT.

This clonotype showed up many times. The chain has TRBV12-3 or TRBV12-4 and TRBJ1-3; unclear D gene. CDR3 length equals 12 residues. V lost 8 bases and J lost 6, with 11 bases in between. CDR3 residues: CASSQTTNTIYF. The CDR3 bases are TGTGCCAGCTCGCAGACTACAAACACCATATATTTT.

This clonotype was seen repeatedly, ten times or more. The genes are TRBV5-1 and TRBJ2-3; no clear D gene. Trimming left V 2 bases short and J 2 bases short, with 6 bases between. This CDR3 spans 13 amino acids. CDR1 and CDR2 from the germline V gene are SGHRS and YFSETQ. The CDR3, as DNA: TGCGCCAGCAGCTTCGGAGACACAGATACGCAGTATTTT. This translates into CASSFGDTDTQYF.

J is TRBJ1-1 and V is TRBV27, with D uncertain. V lost 1 base and J lost 3, with 9 bases in between. The germline CDR1 and CDR2 sequences are MNHEY and SMNVEV (reference sequence). The CDR3 has 14 residues. The CDR3: CASSLLKSDTEAFF. CDR3 sequence (DNA): TGTGCCAGCAGTTTATTGAAGAGTGACACTGAAGCTTTCTTT.

V is TRBV6-5 and J is TRBJ1-4; TRBD1 agrees at 9 bases. The V segment lost 4 bases and the J segment 2 bases; nucleotides outside the gene matches: 2. The CDR3 has 15 amino acids. Germline CDR1 reads MNHEY; CDR2 reads SVGAGI. The CDR3 region is CASSWTGATNEKLFF. The CDR3 region has the DNA TGTGCCAGCAGTTGGACAGGGGCTACTAATGAAAAACTGTTTTTT.

This clonotype was detected a few times. At one end, the junction sequence differs from germline, possibly due to a read error. J is TRBJ2-7 and V is TRBV7-2; TRBD2 matches 8 bases. Germline values: CDR1 SGHTA, CDR2 FQGNSA. The CDR3 is 16 residues long. DNA for the CDR3: TGTGCCAGCAGTTTAGACAGCGGGGGAACCCCCTACGAGCAGTACTTC. Translated, it gives CASSLDSGGTPYEQYF.

This clonotype has a handful of counts. The chain links TRBV7-2 to TRBJ2-3; TRBD2 is a possible D gene (6 bases). Trimming pared 5 bases from V and 3 bases from J, leaving 15 bases between. From germline, CDR1 is SGHTA and CDR2 FQGNSA. The CDR3 covers 15 residues. For the CDR3, the DNA is TGTGCCAGCAGCGGCCAGGAAGGGAGGACAGATACGCAGTATTTT. Translating gives CASSGQEGRTDTQYF.

The CDR3 loop reads CASSYQGRHSYEQYF. CDR3 in DNA: TGTGCCAGCAGTTACCAGGGTCGACACTCCTACGAGCAGTACTTC. The chain combines TRBV6-5 with TRBJ2-7; possible D gene TRBD1, 5 bases. CDR1 is MNHEY, CDR2 SVGAGI, per germline. V shed 2 bases and J shed 0 bases, with 11 bases lying between them. CDR3 length: 15 amino acids.

The table lists this clonotype with a few counts. The chain joins TRBV24-1 to TRBJ2-7; 7 nucleotides match TRBD1. V shed 2 bases and J 1 base; nucleotides not matched to a gene: 1. Germline CDR1 KGHDR, CDR2 SFDVKD. The CDR3 has 14 amino acids. The CDR3 is CATSDWDRSYEQYF. CDR3 nucleotides: TGTGCCACCAGTGATTGGGACAGATCCTACGAGCAGTACTTC.

V gene TRBV7-6 combines with J gene TRBJ1-4; a possible D gene is TRBD1 (6 bases). Per the germline V gene, CDR1 is SGHVS and CDR2 is FNYEAQ. The CDR3 covers 11 residues. Trimming cost V 7 bases and J 8 bases, with 8 bases left between them. The CDR3 here is CASTQGEKLFF. CDR3 in DNA: TGTGCCAGCACCCAGGGGGAAAAACTGTTTTTT.

This rearrangement joins TRBV20-1 to TRBJ2-1; tentatively, D is TRBD1 (5 bases). V lost 3 bases to trimming and J lost 3 bases, with 12 bases between them. The germline gives CDR1 DFQATT, CDR2 SNEGSKA (reference sequence). CDR3 size: 14 residues. DNA of the CDR3: TGCAGTGCTAGGGGGCTAGTTTTCTACAATGAGCAGTTCTTC. This sequence encodes CSARGLVFYNEQFF.

This rearrangement joins TRBV30 to TRBJ2-3; D perhaps matches TRBD2 (5 bases). CDR1 and CDR2 from the germline V gene are GTSNPN and SVGIG (reference sequence). The CDR3 has 13 residues. Trimming cost V 5 bases and J 6 bases, with 15 bases left between them. CDR3 amino acids: CAWDPFPGDTQYF. The CDR3 nucleotides are TGTGCCTGGGACCCATTCCCGGGGGATACGCAGTATTTT.